The clone carrying this T cell receptor beta chain occurred a few times. As yet, its antigen is unknown. The data stem from a study of CD8 T cells in ankylosing spondylitis. General study results and limits: A TCR beta motif of about eight highly homologous variants appeared characteristic of ankylosing spondylitis blood.

One entry per CDR3 protein, called by TCRdb with MiXCR from the 5' RACE reads. This table holds about 130,000 distinct CDR3 sequences, 17% found once. Germline V lookup: CDR1 MNHNS, CDR2 SASEGT. The CDR3 has 16 residues. Trimming left V 6 bases short and J 9 bases short, with 24 bases between. The sequence was collected from a male donor with ankylosing spondylitis. The chain couples TRBV6-1 to TRBJ2-1; weak D call: TRBD1 (6 bases). Sequencing was performed on blood, either unsorted or a sorted T cell fraction (not recorded which). This CDR3 reads CASRNRLRTGWREQFF. The DNA of the CDR3 is TGTGCCAGCAGGAACAGACTACGTACAGGGTGGCGTGAGCAGTTCTTC.